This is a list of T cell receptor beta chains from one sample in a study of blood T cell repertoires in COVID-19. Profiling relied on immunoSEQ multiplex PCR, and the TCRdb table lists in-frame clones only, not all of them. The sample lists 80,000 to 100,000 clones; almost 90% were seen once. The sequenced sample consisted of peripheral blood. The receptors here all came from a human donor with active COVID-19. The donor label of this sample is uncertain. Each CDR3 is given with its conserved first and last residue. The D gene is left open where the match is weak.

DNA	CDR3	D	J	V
TGTGCCAGTACCGTGACAGGGGGGACCGGGGAGCTGTTTTTT	CASTVTGGTGELFF	TRBD1	TRBJ2-2	TRBV19
TGTGCCAGCAGCTTAGAGGGTCTAGCACAAGAGACCCAGTACTTC	CASSLEGLAQETQYF	NA	TRBJ2-5	TRBV9
TGTGCCAGCAGTTCATCCGATTGGCCGGGAAACACCATATATTTT	CASSSSDWPGNTIYF	NA	TRBJ1-3	TRBV6-5
TGTGCCAGCAGTGAGGGCAGACGGGGTAATTCACCCCTCCACTTT	CASSEGRRGNSPLHF	NA	TRBJ1-6	TRBV2
TGTGCCAGCAGCCCAGACCTAGCGGGGGGGCAGTACTTC	CASSPDLAGGQYF	TRBD2	TRBJ2-4	TRBV9
TGTGCCAGCAGTGATGGGGGCAGGGGGCCGGGCTACACCTTC	CASSDGGRGPGYTF	TRBD1	TRBJ1-2	TRBV6-1
TGTGCCAGCAGTTTGGGATTGCAGGGGGGCCCCAATCAGCCCCAGCATTTT	CASSLGLQGGPNQPQHF	TRBD1	TRBJ1-5	TRBV6-2/TRBV6-3
TGTGCCAGCAGTTTGCGGTATGGCTACACCTTC	CASSLRYGYTF	NA	TRBJ1-2	TRBV28
TGCGCCAGCAGCTTGTTGGCAGGGGGTTCATCCGGGGAGCTGTTTTTT	CASSLLAGGSSGELFF	TRBD1	TRBJ2-2	TRBV5-1
TGCAGTGCACCAAGGGGTTACGAGCAGTACTTC	CSAPRGYEQYF	NA	TRBJ2-7	TRBV20-1